This T cell receptor (beta chain) was documented in a study of blood T cell repertoires in COVID-19 (dated by TCRdb to about 2020). Turning to the overall study: Samples covering the acute and convalescent phases of COVID-19 were provided by collaborators in the United States, Italy and Spain. The samples were drawn from two sources: the first 160 participants of the ongoing ImmuneRACE study, and 1,000 to 1,500 subjects contributed by 6 global collaborators. Nearly every sample came with metadata listing a de-identified subject ID, COVID-19 status, age in years and sex. The dataset comprised deeply sampled blood TCRbeta repertoires from subjects exposed to, actively infected with, or recovered from COVID-19. HLA class I and class II types, where available, came from metadata supplied by the sample provider rather than from assay-based typing. The repertoires were released in a freely available public database meant as a resource for research on the immune response to SARS-CoV-2. The prospective study material was composed of cDNA or gDNA derived from T cells, B-cell-depleted T cells, or PBMCs. Study-level results and caveats: The amount of clinical and demographic metadata varied by source and participant and was provided uncurated.

The collaborating institutions used their own protocols to collect whole blood in K2EDTA tubes. For TCRbeta analysis, collaborators shipped samples in one of three forms: frozen whole blood, isolated PBMCs, or DNA extracted from either of those sample types. TCRbeta CDR3 regions were amplified from genomic DNA using the immunoSEQ Assay, a bias-controlled multiplex PCR. On the authors' methods: The number of nucleated cells in each sample was estimated from the amplification of reference gene primers within the assay. To quantify the absolute abundance of each unique TCRbeta CDR3 rearrangement, sequence reads were collapsed and filtered. Productive Simpson clonality was computed per sample as the square root of Simpson's diversity index over productive rearrangements. TCRdb carries this immuneACCESS record with in-frame sequences only. Its versions omit some clonotypes, under half of them owing to an unresolved V gene in the studies checked, with the rest unexplained. The D gene and trimming were derived from the DNA, and the V and J assignments and clone size from that table. This sample lists fewer than 80,000 clones; around 90% were detected once. The ten largest clones capture about 6% of the sample.

From cysteine to phenylalanine, the CDR3 is 14 amino acids long. The kept DNA is CDR3 alone, 42 bases in frame from the first base. Trimming removed 8 bases from V and 0 bases from J, leaving 8 bases between the germline ends. Per the germline V gene, ENHRY is the CDR1 and SYGVKD is the CDR2. With respect to this clone: Which antigen it targets is not known. Base qualities are not recorded, but no much larger clone differs from it by a single base.

The chain is assembled from TRBV10-3 and TRBJ2-6; possibly the D gene is TRBD1, per 5 matching bases. The material sequenced was peripheral blood. The TCR sequence derives from a human donor in a cohort sampled during active COVID-19. The CDR3 protein sequence reads: CAIEQGSGANVLTF. The sequence in DNA is TGTGCCATCGAGCAGGGCTCTGGGGCCAACGTCCTGACTTTC.